This T cell receptor beta chain was sequenced during a study of cytomegalovirus exposure and HLA in healthy donors. Whole-study results and caveats: A later analysis linked a missense DCLRE1C variant to TCR beta V- and J-gene trimming. Judged likely to be a sequencing artifact was a cluster of highly shared sequence variants.

The PCR had 60 Vbeta and 13 Jbeta primers. TCRdb's copy holds only in-frame clones and misses some; the assay was immunoSEQ multiplex PCR. In all, the sample yields roughly 41,000 clones. Regarding this clone: Its target is not known.

V dropped 5 bases and J dropped 4; count of bases not matched to a gene: 6. The germline V gene encodes CDR1 GTSNPN and CDR2 SVGIG (reference sequence). The CDR3 contains 13 residues. The receptor's source is a woman aged 40 to 49 in good health and CMV-seronegative. The source material was PBMCs. This chain connects TRBV30 to TRBJ1-1, with 8 bases fitting TRBD1. This CDR3 is CAWQLQGVTEAFF. CDR3 nucleotide sequence: TGTGCCTGGCAGCTACAGGGGGTCACTGAAGCTTTCTTT.